This T cell receptor (beta chain) was captured in a study of naive and memory T cell subsets. The CDR3 runs to 12 residues. V lost 6 bases, J lost 6 bases, and 11 bases lay in between. An equimolar mix of two oligonucleotides served as the beta constant-region primer for TRBC1 and TRBC2. Ligated cDNA was amplified by four rounds of PCR with nested alpha and beta constant-region primers and SP2. TCRdb independently ran MiXCR on the UMI-ligation and nested PCR reads; one entry per CDR3 protein. The sample records about 22,000 distinct CDR3 sequences, 7% to 9% being singletons. The TCR originated in a human donor in good health. J is TRBJ1-1 and V is TRBV12-3 or TRBV12-4; the D is unclear. Sequencing was performed on central memory CD8+ T cells from blood. CDR3 coding DNA: TGTGCCAGCAGCCTCACCCTACCTGAAGCTTTCTTT. Its protein product is CASSLTLPEAFF.